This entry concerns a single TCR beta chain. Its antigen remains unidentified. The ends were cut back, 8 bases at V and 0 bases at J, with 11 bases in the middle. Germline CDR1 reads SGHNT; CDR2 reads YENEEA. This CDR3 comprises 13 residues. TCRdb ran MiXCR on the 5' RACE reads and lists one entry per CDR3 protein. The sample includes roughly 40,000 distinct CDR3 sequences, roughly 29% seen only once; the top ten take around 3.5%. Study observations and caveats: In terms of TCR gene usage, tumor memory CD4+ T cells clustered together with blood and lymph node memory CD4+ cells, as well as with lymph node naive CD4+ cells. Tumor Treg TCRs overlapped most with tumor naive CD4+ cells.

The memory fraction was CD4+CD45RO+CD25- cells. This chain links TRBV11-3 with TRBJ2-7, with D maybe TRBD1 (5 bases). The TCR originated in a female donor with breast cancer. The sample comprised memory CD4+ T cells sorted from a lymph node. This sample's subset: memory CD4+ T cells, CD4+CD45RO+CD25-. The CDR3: CASGQDSSYEQYF. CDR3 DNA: TGTGCCAGCGGCCAAGACAGCTCCTACGAGCAGTACTTC.